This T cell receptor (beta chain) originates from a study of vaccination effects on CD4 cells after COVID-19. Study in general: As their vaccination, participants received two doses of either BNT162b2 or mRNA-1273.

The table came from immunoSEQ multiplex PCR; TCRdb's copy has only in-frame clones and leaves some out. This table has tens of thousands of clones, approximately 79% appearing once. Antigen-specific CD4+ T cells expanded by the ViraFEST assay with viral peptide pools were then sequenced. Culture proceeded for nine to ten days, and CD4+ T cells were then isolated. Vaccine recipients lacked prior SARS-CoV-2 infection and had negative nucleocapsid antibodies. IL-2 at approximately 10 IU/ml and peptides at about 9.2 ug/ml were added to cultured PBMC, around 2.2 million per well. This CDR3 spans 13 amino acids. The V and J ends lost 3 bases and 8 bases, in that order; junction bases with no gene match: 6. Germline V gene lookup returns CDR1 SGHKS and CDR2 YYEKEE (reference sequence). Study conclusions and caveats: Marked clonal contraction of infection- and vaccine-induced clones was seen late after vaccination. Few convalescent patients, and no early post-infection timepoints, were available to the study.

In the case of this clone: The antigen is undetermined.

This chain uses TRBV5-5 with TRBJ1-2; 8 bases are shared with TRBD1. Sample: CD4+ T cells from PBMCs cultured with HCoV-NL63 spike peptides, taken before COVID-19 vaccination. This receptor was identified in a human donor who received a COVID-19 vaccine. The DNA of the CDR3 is TGTGCCAGCAGCTCGGGACAGGTTATCGGCTACACCTTC. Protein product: CASSSGQVIGYTF.